This T cell receptor (beta chain) was sequenced for a study of graft-versus-host responses after intestinal transplantation. Study background: Each of the recipients got a multivisceral, liver-intestinal, or isolated intestinal transplant. All recipients were given anti-thymocyte globulin induction, and tacrolimus and steroids were then administered for approximately 3 years.

Turning to this clone: The antigen remains undetermined.

Profiled with immunoSEQ multiplex PCR; TCRdb holds only in-frame clones, not every one. The data contain some 62,000 clones, approximately 91% of them singletons. The study, taken as a whole, reports: Some GvH clones were seen earlier in gut or blood, suggesting intestinal origin.

From germline, CDR1 is MNHEY and CDR2 SMNVEV (reference sequence). The CDR3 is 14 amino acids. V shed 4 bases and J 0 bases; nucleotides not matched to a gene: 3. The source of this sequence is a human donor who was the organ donor for an intestinal transplant. V usage is TRBV27 and J usage is TRBJ2-7; 7 bases line up with TRBD1. Specimen: unstimulated CD8+ T cells sorted from spleen or lymph node cells, collected before transplant. The CDR3 region has the DNA TGTGCCAGCAGTTGGGCAGGGGGCTCCTACGAGCAGTACTTC. It codes for CASSWAGGSYEQYF.